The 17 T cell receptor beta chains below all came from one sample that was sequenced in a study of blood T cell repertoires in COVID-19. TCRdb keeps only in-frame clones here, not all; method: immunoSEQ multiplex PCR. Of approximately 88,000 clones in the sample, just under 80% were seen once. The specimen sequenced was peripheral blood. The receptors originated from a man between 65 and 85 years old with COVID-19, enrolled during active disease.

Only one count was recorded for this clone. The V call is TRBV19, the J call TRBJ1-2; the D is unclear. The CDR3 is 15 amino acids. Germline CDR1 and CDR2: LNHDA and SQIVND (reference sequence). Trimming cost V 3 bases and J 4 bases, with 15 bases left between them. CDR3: CASSILGMGGYGYTF. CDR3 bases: TGTGCCAGTAGTATCTTAGGAATGGGAGGCTATGGCTACACCTTC.

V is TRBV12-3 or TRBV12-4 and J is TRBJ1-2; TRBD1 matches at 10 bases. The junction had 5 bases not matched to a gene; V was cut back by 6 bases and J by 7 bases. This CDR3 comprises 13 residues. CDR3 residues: CASRFGTGVGYTF. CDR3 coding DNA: TGTGCCAGCAGGTTCGGGACAGGGGTTGGCTACACCTTC.

The CDR3, as DNA: TGTGCCAGCAGGACAGCTACGAACTATGGCTACACCTTC. Amino acids: CASRTATNYGYTF. The rearrangement uses TRBV6-5 and TRBJ1-2, with D possibly TRBD1 on 5 matching bases. The ends were cut back, 6 bases at V and 2 bases at J, with 10 bases in the middle. Germline assignment: CDR1 MNHEY and CDR2 SVGAGI. The CDR3 loop spans 13 amino acids.

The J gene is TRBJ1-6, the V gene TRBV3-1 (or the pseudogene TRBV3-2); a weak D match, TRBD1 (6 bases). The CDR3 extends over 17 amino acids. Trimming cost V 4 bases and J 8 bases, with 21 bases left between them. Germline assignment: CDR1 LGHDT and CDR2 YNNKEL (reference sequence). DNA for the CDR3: TGTGCCAGCAGCCGTAGTCTGGGGACACCGTGGGATTCACCCCTCCACTTT. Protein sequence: CASSRSLGTPWDSPLHF.

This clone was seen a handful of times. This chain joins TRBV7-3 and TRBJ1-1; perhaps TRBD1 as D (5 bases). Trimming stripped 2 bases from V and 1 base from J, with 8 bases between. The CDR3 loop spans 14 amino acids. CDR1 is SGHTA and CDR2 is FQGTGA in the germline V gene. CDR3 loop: CASSLGQGNTEAFF. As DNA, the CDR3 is TGTGCCAGCAGCTTAGGTCAGGGGAACACTGAAGCTTTCTTT.

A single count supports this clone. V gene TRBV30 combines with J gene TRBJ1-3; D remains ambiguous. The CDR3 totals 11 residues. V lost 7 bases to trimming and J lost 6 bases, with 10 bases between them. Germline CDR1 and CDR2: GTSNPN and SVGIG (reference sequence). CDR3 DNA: TGTGCCTCCCAGGCAGCAAACACCATATATTTT. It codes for CASQAANTIYF.

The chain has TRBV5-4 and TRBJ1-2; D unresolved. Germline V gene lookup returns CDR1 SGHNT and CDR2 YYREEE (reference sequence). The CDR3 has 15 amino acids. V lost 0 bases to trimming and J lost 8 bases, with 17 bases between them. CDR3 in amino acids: CASSLASGSMSGYTF. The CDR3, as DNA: TGTGCCAGCAGCTTGGCCTCAGGCTCTATGTCGGGCTACACCTTC.

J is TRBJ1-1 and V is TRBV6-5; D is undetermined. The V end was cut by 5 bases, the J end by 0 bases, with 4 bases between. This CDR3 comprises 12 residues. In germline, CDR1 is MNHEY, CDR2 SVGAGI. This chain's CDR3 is CASSPLNTEAFF. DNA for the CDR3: TGTGCCAGCAGTCCTCTGAACACTGAAGCTTTCTTT.

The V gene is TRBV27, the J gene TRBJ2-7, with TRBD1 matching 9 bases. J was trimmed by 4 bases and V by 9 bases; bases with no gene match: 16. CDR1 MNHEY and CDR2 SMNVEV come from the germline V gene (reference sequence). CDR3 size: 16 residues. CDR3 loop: CARKSSGTGLLYEQYF. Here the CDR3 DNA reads TGTGCCAGAAAATCCTCCGGGACAGGGTTGCTATACGAGCAGTACTTC.

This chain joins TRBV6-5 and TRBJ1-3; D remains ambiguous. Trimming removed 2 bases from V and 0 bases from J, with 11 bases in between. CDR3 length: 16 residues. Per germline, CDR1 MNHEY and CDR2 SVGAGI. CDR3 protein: CASSYAARSSGNTIYF. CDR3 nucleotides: TGTGCCAGCAGTTACGCAGCGAGGAGCTCTGGAAACACCATATATTTT.

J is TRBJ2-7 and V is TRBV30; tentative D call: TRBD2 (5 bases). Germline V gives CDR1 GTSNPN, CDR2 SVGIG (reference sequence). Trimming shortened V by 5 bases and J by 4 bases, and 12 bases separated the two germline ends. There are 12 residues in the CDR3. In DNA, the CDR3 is TGTGCCTGGGGGAACGGGAATTACGAGCAGTACTTC. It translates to CAWGNGNYEQYF.

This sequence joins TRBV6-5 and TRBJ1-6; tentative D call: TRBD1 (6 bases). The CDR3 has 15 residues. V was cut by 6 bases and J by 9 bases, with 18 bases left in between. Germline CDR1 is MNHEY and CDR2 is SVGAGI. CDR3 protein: CASRVTGLNASPLHF. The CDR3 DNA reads TGTGCCAGCAGGGTTACAGGGCTAAATGCTTCACCCCTCCACTTT.

CDR3: CASSSAGATNEKLFF. The DNA of the CDR3 is TGTGCCAGCAGCTCAGCGGGGGCAACTAATGAAAAACTGTTTTTT. The V call is TRBV27, the J call TRBJ1-4; D might be TRBD1 (5 bases). Germline V CDR1 and CDR2: MNHEY, SMNVEV (reference sequence). The CDR3 has 15 amino acids. Trimming left V 6 bases short and J 0 bases short, with 11 bases between.

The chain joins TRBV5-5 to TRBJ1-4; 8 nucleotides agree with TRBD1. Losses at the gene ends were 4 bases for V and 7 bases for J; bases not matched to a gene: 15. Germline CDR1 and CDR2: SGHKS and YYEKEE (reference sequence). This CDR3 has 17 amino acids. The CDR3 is CASSQGQNRGWSEKLFF. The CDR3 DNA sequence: TGTGCCAGCAGCCAAGGACAAAACAGGGGGTGGAGTGAAAAACTGTTTTTT. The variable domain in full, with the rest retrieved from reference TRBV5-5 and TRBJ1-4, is DAGVTQSPTHLIKTRGQQVTLRCSPISGHKSVSWYQQVLGQGPQFIFQYYEKEERGRGNFPDRFSARQFPNYSSELNVNALLLGDSALYLCASSQGQNRGWSEKLFFGSGTQLSVL.

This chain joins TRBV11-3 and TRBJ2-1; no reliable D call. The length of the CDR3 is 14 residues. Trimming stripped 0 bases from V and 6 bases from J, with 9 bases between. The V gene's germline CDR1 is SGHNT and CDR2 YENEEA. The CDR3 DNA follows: TGTGCCAGCAGCTTAGAGGGCTCGATCAATGAGCAGTTCTTC. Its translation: CASSLEGSINEQFF.

CDR3 bases: TGTGCCAGCAGCTTGACAGTTGCCACAGATACGCAGTATTTT. Residues: CASSLTVATDTQYF. The rearrangement joins TRBV11-2 to TRBJ2-3; maybe TRBD1 (5 bases). Trimming took off 3 bases at V and 2 bases at J, with 9 bases between the two ends. The CDR3 contains 14 residues. Looked up from germline, CDR1 is SGHAT and CDR2 is FQNNGV. The full variable domain, its missing parts supplied by reference TRBV11-2 and TRBJ2-3, is EAGVAQSPRYKIIEKRQSVAFWCNPISGHATLYWYQQILGQGPKLLIQFQNNGVVDDSQLPKDRFSAERLKGVDSTLKIQPAKLEDSAVYLCASSLTVATDTQYFGPGTRLTVL.

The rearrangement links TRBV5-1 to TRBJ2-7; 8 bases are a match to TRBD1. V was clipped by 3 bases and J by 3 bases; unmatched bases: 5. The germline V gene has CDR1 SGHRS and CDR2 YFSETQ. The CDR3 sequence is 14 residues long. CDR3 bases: TGCGCCAGCAGCTGGGGGACAGGAGGCTACGAGCAGTACTTC. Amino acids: CASSWGTGGYEQYF.